This T cell receptor beta chain was retrieved from a study of cytomegalovirus exposure and HLA in healthy donors. Study results and limitations: The availability of immune exposure information extended only to CMV serostatus.

At collection, donors were nominally healthy, but unrecorded immune exposures were probable. Trimming at V came to 4 bases and at J to 4 bases, leaving 13 bases not matched to a gene. Germline-derived CDR1 and CDR2 are SGHVS and FNYEAQ. CDR3 length: 17 amino acids. A remark on this clone: The antigen is not known.

In the PCR, 60 Vbeta and 13 Jbeta primers were used. Assay: immunoSEQ multiplex PCR; the TCRdb copy retains only in-frame clones and omits some. Of approximately 120,000 clones listed, roughly 74% are singletons. The receptor comes from a woman aged 45 to 65 in good health and CMV-seropositive. The genes are TRBV7-6 and TRBJ1-2; 9 bases agree with TRBD1. The sequenced sample consisted of PBMCs. This chain's CDR3 is CASSSSLGQGPTYGYTF. The CDR3 region has the DNA TGTGCCAGCAGCTCGTCATTGGGACAGGGACCGACCTATGGCTACACCTTC. Full variable domain (rest looked up from reference TRBV7-6 and TRBJ1-2): GAGVSQSPRYKVTKRGQDVALRCDPISGHVSLYWYRQALGQGPEFLTYFNYEAQQDKSGLPNDRFSAERPEGSISTLTIQRTEQRDSAMYRCASSSSLGQGPTYGYTFGSGTRLTVV.